This T cell receptor beta chain derives from a study of T cells expressing NK-cell markers. Study overall: Seropositivity for HCMV was found in seven of the eight sequenced donors, with one seronegative. Study outcomes and limitations: Several of the donors also had these clonotypes leading their CD3+CD56-NKG2C+ fraction. Whether expanded NKG2C+ T cell clones recognized HCMV stayed uncertain.

Details on this clonotype: The target antigen is unknown.

The CDR3 spans 15 residues. CDR1 is MNHNS and CDR2 is SASEGT in the germline V gene. A 5'RACE template switching approach incorporating UMIs was used to make TCR beta cDNA. TCRdb reanalyzed the 5' RACE reads and collapses them to one entry per CDR3 protein, without DNA. In total, the table holds tens of thousands of distinct CDR3 sequences. The TCR was taken from a woman between 18 and 70 years old in good health. The sample consisted of blood T cells: a sorted CD56 or NKG2C T cell subset, CD4+ or CD8+ T cells, or bulk PBMC T cells (not recorded which). V and J are TRBV6-1 and TRBJ2-1; as DNA is missing, the TRBD1 call by TCRdb cannot be tested. This CDR3 reads CASSEKGGSYNEQFF.